Listed below are T cell receptor beta chains from one sample, sequenced in a study of blood T cell repertoires in COVID-19. The protocol was immunoSEQ multiplex PCR, while the TCRdb copy is restricted to in-frame clones and leaves out a portion. This sample yields 150,000 to 160,000 clones, of which roughly 84% are seen a single time; 9% to 14% belongs to the top ten. The specimen was peripheral blood. These receptors all stem from a woman aged 55-70 years with COVID-19, enrolled during active disease. Both conserved end residues are part of each CDR3. Each record gives: clone size, V gene, D gene, J gene, CDR3 protein, CDR3 DNA. The D gene is left open where the match is weak. Only some rows state a clone size, as once, few, many or a class for expanded clones.

abundance: NA; v_gene: TRBV7-2; d_gene: NA; j_gene: TRBJ2-5; CDR3aa: CASSLSGQYF; CDR3nt: TGTGCCAGCAGCTTATCGGGCCAGTACTTC
abundance: NA; v_gene: TRBV7-2; d_gene: TRBD1; j_gene: TRBJ2-7; CDR3aa: CASSFRTGGPYEQYF; CDR3nt: TGTGCCAGCAGTTTTAGGACAGGGGGCCCCTACGAGCAGTACTTC
abundance: NA; v_gene: TRBV19; d_gene: TRBD1; j_gene: TRBJ1-4; CDR3aa: CASSTTTGDQNEKLFF; CDR3nt: TGTGCCAGTAGTACGACTACAGGGGATCAAAATGAAAAACTGTTTTTT
abundance: once; v_gene: TRBV7-9; d_gene: TRBD1; j_gene: TRBJ1-3; CDR3aa: CASSLVTGVSGNTIYF; CDR3nt: TGTGCCAGCAGCTTAGTAACAGGGGTCTCTGGAAACACCATATATTTT
abundance: NA; v_gene: TRBV29-1; d_gene: TRBD1; j_gene: TRBJ2-5; CDR3aa: CSVAGTGRQETQYF; CDR3nt: TGCAGCGTGGCCGGGACAGGACGTCAAGAGACCCAGTACTTC
abundance: few; v_gene: TRBV28; d_gene: NA; j_gene: TRBJ1-5; CDR3aa: CATNNVGGNQPQHF; CDR3nt: TGTGCCACCAATAATGTGGGGGGAAATCAGCCCCAGCATTTT
abundance: NA; v_gene: TRBV11-2; d_gene: NA; j_gene: TRBJ2-1; CDR3aa: CASSSFRDFNEQFF; CDR3nt: TGTGCCAGCAGCTCATTCCGGGATTTCAATGAGCAGTTCTTC
abundance: NA; v_gene: TRBV5-4; d_gene: NA; j_gene: TRBJ2-2; CDR3aa: CASSFHRSPNTGELFF; CDR3nt: TGTGCCAGCAGCTTTCACAGGAGCCCGAACACCGGGGAGCTGTTTTTT
abundance: once; v_gene: TRBV5-1; d_gene: NA; j_gene: TRBJ2-2; CDR3aa: CASSLPRENTGELFF; CDR3nt: TGCGCCAGCAGCTTACCCAGGGAGAACACCGGGGAGCTGTTTTTT
abundance: NA; v_gene: TRBV7-9; d_gene: NA; j_gene: TRBJ2-7; CDR3aa: CASSPPRRDGEQYF; CDR3nt: TGTGCCAGCAGCCCCCCACGGCGGGACGGCGAGCAGTACTTC
abundance: NA; v_gene: TRBV6-5; d_gene: NA; j_gene: TRBJ1-1; CDR3aa: CASRSNTEAFF; CDR3nt: TGTGCCAGCAGGAGTAACACTGAAGCTTTCTTT
abundance: NA; v_gene: TRBV27; d_gene: NA; j_gene: TRBJ1-6; CDR3aa: CASRGTSSYNSPLHF; CDR3nt: TGTGCCAGCCGAGGTACTAGCTCCTATAATTCACCCCTCCACTTT
abundance: once; v_gene: TRBV11-2; d_gene: TRBD1; j_gene: TRBJ1-1; CDR3aa: CASSLRGTGRDTEAFF; CDR3nt: TGTGCCAGCAGCTTAAGGGGGACAGGGAGGGACACTGAAGCTTTCTTT
abundance: NA; v_gene: TRBV7-2; d_gene: NA; j_gene: TRBJ1-5; CDR3aa: CASSLRRGSEPQHF; CDR3nt: TGTGCCAGCAGCTTGAGAAGGGGTTCAGAGCCCCAGCATTTT
abundance: NA; v_gene: TRBV9; d_gene: NA; j_gene: TRBJ2-3; CDR3aa: CASSVELAGKTDTQYF; CDR3nt: TGTGCCAGCAGCGTAGAGTTGGCGGGAAAGACAGATACGCAGTATTTT
abundance: NA; v_gene: TRBV14; d_gene: NA; j_gene: TRBJ1-1; CDR3aa: CASSQARFQANTEAFF; CDR3nt: TGTGCCAGCAGCCAAGCCAGATTCCAGGCGAACACTGAAGCTTTCTTT
abundance: NA; v_gene: TRBV19; d_gene: NA; j_gene: TRBJ1-4; CDR3aa: CASSRWKDTDEKLFF; CDR3nt: TGTGCCAGTAGTCGTTGGAAGGACACGGATGAAAAACTGTTTTTT
abundance: NA; v_gene: TRBV11-2; d_gene: NA; j_gene: TRBJ1-6; CDR3aa: CASSLEAPGHRFSPLHF; CDR3nt: TGTGCCAGCAGCTTAGAGGCACCGGGACATCGATTCTCACCCCTCCACTTT
abundance: NA; v_gene: TRBV18; d_gene: TRBD1; j_gene: TRBJ2-7; CDR3aa: CASSPVGTGEYEQYF; CDR3nt: TGTGCCAGCTCACCAGTGGGGACAGGGGAATACGAGCAGTACTTC
abundance: once; v_gene: TRBV7-9; d_gene: TRBD1; j_gene: TRBJ2-3; CDR3aa: CASSFPGTGWTDTQYF; CDR3nt: TGTGCCAGCAGCTTTCCCGGGACAGGGTGGACAGATACGCAGTATTTT
abundance: NA; v_gene: TRBV1; d_gene: NA; j_gene: TRBJ1-3; CDR3aa: CTSSHPDCGCNTIYF; CDR3nt: TGCACCAGCAGCCATCCGGACTGCGGCTGTAACACCATATATTTT
abundance: few; v_gene: TRBV5-1; d_gene: NA; j_gene: TRBJ2-2; CDR3aa: CASSSSSARVITGELFF; CDR3nt: TGCGCCAGCAGCTCTTCTAGCGCCCGGGTCATAACCGGGGAGCTGTTTTTT
abundance: NA; v_gene: TRBV18; d_gene: NA; j_gene: TRBJ2-7; CDR3aa: CASSPPGGLAQYEQYF; CDR3nt: TGTGCCAGCTCACCACCCGGGGGACTTGCGCAATACGAGCAGTACTTC
abundance: NA; v_gene: TRBV7-9; d_gene: TRBD1; j_gene: TRBJ1-4; CDR3aa: CASSSTGAGEKLFF; CDR3nt: TGTGCCAGCAGTTCGACAGGGGCAGGTGAAAAACTGTTTTTT
abundance: NA; v_gene: TRBV18; d_gene: TRBD1; j_gene: TRBJ1-1; CDR3aa: CASSPFKTGLNTEAFF; CDR3nt: TGTGCCAGCTCACCATTTAAGACAGGGTTGAACACTGAAGCTTTCTTT
abundance: NA; v_gene: TRBV9; d_gene: NA; j_gene: TRBJ1-1; CDR3aa: CASSLNTVNTEAFF; CDR3nt: TGTGCCAGCAGCCTAAATACGGTGAACACTGAAGCTTTCTTT
abundance: once; v_gene: TRBV27; d_gene: NA; j_gene: TRBJ2-7; CDR3aa: CASSLSAGTSSYEQYF; CDR3nt: TGTGCCAGCAGTTTATCGGCGGGAACAAGCTCCTACGAGCAGTACTTC
abundance: NA; v_gene: TRBV19; d_gene: NA; j_gene: TRBJ1-5; CDR3aa: CASSSFPRHFQPQHF; CDR3nt: TGTGCCAGTAGTTCATTCCCCAGACATTTTCAGCCCCAGCATTTT
abundance: few; v_gene: TRBV5-6; d_gene: NA; j_gene: TRBJ1-5; CDR3aa: CASSLVGAGGPQHF; CDR3nt: TGTGCCAGCAGCCTCGTGGGTGCTGGAGGTCCCCAGCATTTT
abundance: NA; v_gene: TRBV4-2; d_gene: NA; j_gene: TRBJ1-6; CDR3aa: CASSQDRGVNSPLHF; CDR3nt: TGTGCCAGCAGCCAGGACCGGGGGGTGAATTCACCCCTCCACTTT
abundance: NA; v_gene: TRBV7-2; d_gene: TRBD1; j_gene: TRBJ1-4; CDR3aa: CASTQTGSTNEKLFF; CDR3nt: TGTGCCAGCACCCAGACAGGGTCTACTAATGAAAAACTGTTTTTT